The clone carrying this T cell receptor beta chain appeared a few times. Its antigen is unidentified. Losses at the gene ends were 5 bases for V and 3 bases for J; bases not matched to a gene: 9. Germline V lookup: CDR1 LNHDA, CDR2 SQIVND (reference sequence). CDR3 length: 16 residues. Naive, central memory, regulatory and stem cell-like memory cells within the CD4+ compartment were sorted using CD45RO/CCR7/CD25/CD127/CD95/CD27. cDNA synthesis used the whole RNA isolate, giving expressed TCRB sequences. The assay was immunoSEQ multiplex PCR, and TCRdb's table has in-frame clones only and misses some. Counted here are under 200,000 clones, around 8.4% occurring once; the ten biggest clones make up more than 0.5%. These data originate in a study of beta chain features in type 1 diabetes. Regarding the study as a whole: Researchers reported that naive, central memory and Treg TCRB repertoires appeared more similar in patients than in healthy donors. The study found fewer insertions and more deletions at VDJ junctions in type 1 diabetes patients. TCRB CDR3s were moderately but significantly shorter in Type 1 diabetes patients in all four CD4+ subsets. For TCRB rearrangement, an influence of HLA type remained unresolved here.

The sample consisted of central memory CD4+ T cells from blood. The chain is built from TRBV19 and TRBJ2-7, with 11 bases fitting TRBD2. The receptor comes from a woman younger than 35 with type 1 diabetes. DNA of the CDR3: TGTGCCAGTAGTTCCAAGTGGGGGACTAGCGGCTACGAGCAGTACTTC. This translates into CASSSKWGTSGYEQYF.